This TCR beta chain was obtained from a study of T cell responses to AZD1222 COVID-19 vaccine. Second-dose intervals near 4 or 12 weeks were combined. The method was immunoSEQ multiplex PCR; TCRdb's version includes in-frame clones alone and lacks a portion of them. The repertoire holds about 150,000 clones, with approximately 91% as singletons. This clone has a single count. What it binds is not known. Germline V lookup: CDR1 SGHTA, CDR2 FQGTGA. V lost 3 bases and J 5 bases, leaving 9 bases between the germline ends. The CDR3 has 13 residues. Study-wide findings and caveats: As reported, nearly half of all spike-specific TCRs target variant regions that are unmutated. Across spike, vaccine-associated CD4 TCRs were found, dominant at 160-218 and 743-854. White British people made up most donors, females outnumbered males, and clonal diversity was possibly underestimated.

The chain employs TRBV7-3 and TRBJ2-3; D unresolved. The sample was peripheral blood, taken 28 days after the second AZD1222 dose. This sequence was found in an adult who received the AZD1222 COVID-19 vaccine. The CDR3 DNA sequence: TGTGCCAGCAGCTTGGTCTTAAAAGATACGCAGTATTTT. Its protein product is CASSLVLKDTQYF.